A selection of T cell receptor beta chains follows, all from one sample in a study of human T cells and chemical hapten exposure. Using its own MiXCR run on the RACE reads, TCRdb lists one record per CDR3 protein. The repertoire has roughly 380,000 distinct CDR3 sequences, approximately 5.1% of them found once; the top ten carry around 2.6%. The starting material was whole blood, obtained in connection with sensitization to the hapten diphenylcyclopropenone (DPC). Every receptor here comes from a woman in her forties or fifties with alopecia areata. Some clones in this sample may be carry-over from other donors' samples. The CDR3 runs from the conserved cysteine through the conserved F or W. The D gene is left open where the match is weak. Clone size, where shown, is once, few, many, or a class for clones that have expanded.

TRBJ2-3,.,TRBD2,TRBV24-1,TGTGCCACCAGTGATTTACTAGCGGGGGGCTACACAGATACGCAGTATTTT,CATSDLLAGGYTDTQYF
TRBJ2-4,few,TRBD2,TRBV28,TGTGCCAGCAAAGGGCTAGCGGGAGGTGAAAACATTCAGTACTTC,CASKGLAGGENIQYF
TRBJ2-3,few,.,TRBV9,TGTGCCAGCAGCGGGCCGACCCCAGGGGATACGCAGTATTTT,CASSGPTPGDTQYF
TRBJ2-4,.,.,TRBV28,TGTGCCATCCAGCTCCAGGGGGCCAAAAACATTCAGTACTTC,CAIQLQGAKNIQYF
TRBJ2-5,few,.,TRBV5-1,TGCGCCAGCAGCTTGTCCGTAACAGGGCTTCAAGAGACCCAGTACTTC,CASSLSVTGLQETQYF
TRBJ2-3,many,TRBD2,TRBV7-2,TGTGCCAGCAGCTCTAAGAGGACTAGCGGGGGGGCGGATACGCAGTATTTT,CASSSKRTSGGADTQYF
TRBJ2-7,.,.,TRBV7-6,TGTGCCAGCAGCTTAGGGGGGAGAGCCGAGCAGTACTTC,CASSLGGRAEQYF
TRBJ1-1,few,.,TRBV14,TGTGCCAGCAGCCAAGATCGTAGACAGGCTATGAACACTGAAGCTTTCTTT,CASSQDRRQAMNTEAFF
TRBJ2-5,once,TRBD1,TRBV27,TGTGCCAGCAGTTCACCGAATTCGGGACAGCAAGAGACCCAGTACTTC,CASSSPNSGQQETQYF
TRBJ1-1,many,.,TRBV12-3/TRBV12-4,TGTGCCAGCAGAACGGGACTTTTGAACACTGAAGCTTTCTTT,CASRTGLLNTEAFF
TRBJ2-1,many,TRBD1,TRBV12-3/TRBV12-4,TGTGCCAGCAGTCTCCGGACAGGGGCGAATGAGCAGTTCTTC,CASSLRTGANEQFF
TRBJ2-1,many,.,TRBV11-2,TGTGCCAGCAGCTTTCCCGTTCCGGAGCAGTTCTTC,CASSFPVPEQFF
TRBJ2-4,.,.,TRBV4-1,TGCGCCAGCAGCCCAAGCAGGGGCAACAAAAACATTCAGTACTTC,CASSPSRGNKNIQYF
TRBJ2-7,.,.,TRBV9,TGTGCCAGCAGCGTAGGGACCCCCGGGAGGCAGTACTTC,CASSVGTPGRQYF
TRBJ2-5,few,TRBD1,TRBV20-1,TGCAGTGCACCCCGACAGGGGTTCTCAGAGACCCAGTACTTC,CSAPRQGFSETQYF
TRBJ2-3,many,.,TRBV2,TGTGCCAGCAGTGAGGGGGGCAGGAGGATAGATACGCAGTATTTT,CASSEGGRRIDTQYF
TRBJ1-5,few,.,TRBV2,TGTGCCAGCAGGGGGACGGTCAATCAGCCCCAGCATTTT,CASRGTVNQPQHF
TRBJ1-1,many,.,TRBV6-6,TGTGCCAGCAGGGATATTGAAGCTTTCTTT,CASRDIEAFF
TRBJ2-7,many,.,TRBV27,TGTGCCAGCAGTTTTGGGCAGGGGACCTACGAGCAGTACTTC,CASSFGQGTYEQYF
TRBJ2-6,.,.,TRBV3-1,TGTGCCAGCAGCCAAACTCCGCCATCTGGGGCCAACGTCCTGACTTTC,CASSQTPPSGANVLTF
TRBJ1-2,few,TRBD1,TRBV7-9,TGTGCCAGCAGCACGATACGAGGGGGACAGGGAAGGTCCAGTGGCTACACCTTC,CASSTIRGGQGRSSGYTF
TRBJ2-1,few,TRBD1,TRBV5-1,TGCGCCAGCAGCCTAGACAGGGGGGTAAACAATGAGCAGTTCTTC,CASSLDRGVNNEQFF
TRBJ2-7,.,.,TRBV28,TGTGCCAGTCAGGGTACGCCACAACTCGCGCAGTACTTC,CASQGTPQLAQYF
TRBJ2-3,.,TRBD2,TRBV24-1,TGTGCCACCAGTGAAGCTAGCGGGAGTCGGTCAGATACGCAGTATTTT,CATSEASGSRSDTQYF
TRBJ2-2,many,TRBD1,TRBV3-1,TGTGCCAGCAGCCAAGGACAGGGGGCGAGTGAGCTGTTTTTT,CASSQGQGASELFF
TRBJ1-1,many,TRBD1,TRBV6-1,TGTGCCAGCAGTGCCACAATGATCCGGGACAGGGGGTCTGAAGCTTTCTTT,CASSATMIRDRGSEAFF
TRBJ2-1,many,.,TRBV12-3/TRBV12-4,TGTGCCAGCTTCGACAGCTACAATGAGCAGTTCTTC,CASFDSYNEQFF
TRBJ1-2,.,.,TRBV25-1,TGTGCCAGCAGTCCCGGGTCCCTGCCGTATGGCTACACCTTC,CASSPGSLPYGYTF
TRBJ2-3,many,TRBD2,TRBV10-1,TGCGCCACTGCCGGGACTATCGGGGCAGATACGCAGTATTTT,CATAGTIGADTQYF
TRBJ2-7,many,.,TRBV12-3/TRBV12-4,TGTGCCAGCAGTTTAGCAGGGCAAGAGCAGTACTTC,CASSLAGQEQYF
TRBJ2-1,many,TRBD2,TRBV15,TGTGCCACCAGCCCCTTGCTAGCGGGAGCCTACAATGAGCAGTTCTTC,CATSPLLAGAYNEQFF
TRBJ2-6,many,TRBD1,TRBV9,TGTGCCAGCAGCGTTAACAGGGGATCGGGGGCCAACGTCCTGACTTTC,CASSVNRGSGANVLTF
TRBJ1-2,.,.,TRBV28,TGTGCCAGCAGTAAATATGACTATGGCTACACCTTC,CASSKYDYGYTF
TRBJ2-7,many,.,TRBV6-2/TRBV6-3,TGTGCCAGCAGTTATGTATCGGGCGAGCAGTACTTC,CASSYVSGEQYF
TRBJ2-5,few,.,TRBV29-1,TGCAGCGTTGTAGTTAGTTTACAAGAGACCCAGTACTTC,CSVVVSLQETQYF
TRBJ1-1,once,.,TRBV27,TGTGCCAGCAGTTTTTACGGGAACACTGAAGCTTTGTTT,CASSFYGNTEALF
TRBJ2-7,.,.,TRBV12-3/TRBV12-4,TGTGCCAGCAGCTCATCCGGGTTCGAGCAGTACTTC,CASSSSGFEQYF
TRBJ2-2,many,TRBD2,TRBV6-6,TGTGCCAGCAGCTCGGGACTAGACCCCGGGGAGCTGTTTTTT,CASSSGLDPGELFF
TRBJ2-7,few,.,TRBV7-9,TGTGCCAGCAGCTTTGGGGTTTCGGTCTACGAGCAGTACTTC,CASSFGVSVYEQYF
TRBJ2-7,many,.,TRBV5-1,TGCGCCAGCAGCCCGCAATCGACGGCCTACGAGCAGTACTTC,CASSPQSTAYEQYF
TRBJ1-6,.,TRBD1,TRBV20-1,TGCAGTGCTCCCCCAAGACCAGGGGGAGGTTCACCCCTCCACTTT,CSAPPRPGGGSPLHF
TRBJ2-1,few,TRBD1,TRBV12-3/TRBV12-4,TGTGCCAGCTATGAGGGGGCTAATTACAATGAGCAGTTCTTC,CASYEGANYNEQFF
TRBJ2-2,.,TRBD1,TRBV10-3,TGTGCCAGCTCCAGATCCGGGACAGCAGCCGGGGAGCTGTTTTTT,CASSRSGTAAGELFF
TRBJ1-5,few,.,TRBV28,TGTGCCAGCAGTTTGGGGCAGGGTAACACTCAGCCCCAGCATTTT,CASSLGQGNTQPQHF
TRBJ2-4,.,.,TRBV5-1,TGCGCCAGCAGCTCCATTTTGGGCATTACCAAAAACATTCAGTACTTC,CASSSILGITKNIQYF